The following is a TCR beta chain sequence with its context. The antigen is undetermined. This entry comes from a study of shared clonotypes between healthy human individuals. Study-wide context: Per donor, three plates held CD4 naive cells, three held CD4 memory, two held CD8 naive and one held CD8 memory. Study-wide results and caveats: Generation of non-shared clonotypes was less probable than generation of clonotypes shared by all four donors. Expectations were that clonotype sharing among donors would be affected by sequencing depth.

CD45RO-negative, CCR7-selected cells formed the naive CD8 fraction, which excluded terminally differentiated effector memory CD45RA+ cells. The method was immunoSEQ multiplex PCR; TCRdb's version includes in-frame clones alone and lacks a portion of them. The sample includes 2 million to 2.5 million clones, 85% to 95% of them seen just once. The sample was naive CD8+ T cells from PBMCs. This sequence was found in a man younger than 35 in good health. Some clones in this sample may be carry-over from other donors' samples.

The CDR3 region is CASSGLLGFKETQYF. For the CDR3, the DNA is TGTGCCAGCAGCGGCCTCCTGGGATTCAAAGAGACCCAGTACTTC. The chain recombines TRBV9 with TRBJ2-5; D ambiguous. In germline, CDR1 is SGDLS, CDR2 YYNGEE. CDR3 length: 15 residues. V was trimmed by 3 bases and J by 3 bases, leaving 15 bases between them.